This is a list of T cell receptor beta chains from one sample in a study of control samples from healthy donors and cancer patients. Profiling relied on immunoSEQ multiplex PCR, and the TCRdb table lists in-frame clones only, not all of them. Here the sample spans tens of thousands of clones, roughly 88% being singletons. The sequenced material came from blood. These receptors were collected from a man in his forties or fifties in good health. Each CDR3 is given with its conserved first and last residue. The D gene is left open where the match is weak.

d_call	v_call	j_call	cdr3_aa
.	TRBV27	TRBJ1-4	CASSLGGGEKLFF
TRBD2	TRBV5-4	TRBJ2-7	CASNGRGESYEQYF
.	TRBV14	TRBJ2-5	CASSQQTQYF
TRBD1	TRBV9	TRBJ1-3	CASSVNRGPLSGNTIYF
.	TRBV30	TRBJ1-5	CAWSVWGDNQPQHF
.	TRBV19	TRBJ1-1	CASRRDRQSEAFF
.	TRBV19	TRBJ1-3	CASTNFGGNTIYF
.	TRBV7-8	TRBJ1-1	CASSSRLVDGNTEAFF
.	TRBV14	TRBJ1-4	CASSQDYRKLFF
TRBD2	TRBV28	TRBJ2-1	CASTPGGGTYNEQFF
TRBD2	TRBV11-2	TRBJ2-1	CASSPTSGRIHEQFF
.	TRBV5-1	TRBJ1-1	CASSLGYWEMNTEAFF
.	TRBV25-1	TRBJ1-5	CANREREHNQPQHF
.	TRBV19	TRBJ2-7	CASRSGANYEQYF
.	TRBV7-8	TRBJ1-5	CASNPGLQYQPQHF